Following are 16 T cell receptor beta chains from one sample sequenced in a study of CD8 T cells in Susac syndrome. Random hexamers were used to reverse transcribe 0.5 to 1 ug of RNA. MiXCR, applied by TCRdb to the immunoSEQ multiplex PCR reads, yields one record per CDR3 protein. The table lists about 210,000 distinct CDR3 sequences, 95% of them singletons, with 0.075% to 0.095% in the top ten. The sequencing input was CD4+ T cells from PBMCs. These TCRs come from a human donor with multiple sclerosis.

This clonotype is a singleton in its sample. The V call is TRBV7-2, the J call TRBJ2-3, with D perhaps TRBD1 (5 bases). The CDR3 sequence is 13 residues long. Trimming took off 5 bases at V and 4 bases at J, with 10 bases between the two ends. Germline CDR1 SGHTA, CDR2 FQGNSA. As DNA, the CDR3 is TGTGCCAGCAGCAGCCACAGGTCAGATACGCAGTATTTT. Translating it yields CASSSHRSDTQYF.

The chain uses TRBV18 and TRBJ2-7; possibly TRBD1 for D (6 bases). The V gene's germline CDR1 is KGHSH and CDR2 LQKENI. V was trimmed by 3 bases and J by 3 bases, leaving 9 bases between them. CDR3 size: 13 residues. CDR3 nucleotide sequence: TGTGCCAGCTCACCGGGGACACTCTACGAGCAGTACTTC. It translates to CASSPGTLYEQYF.

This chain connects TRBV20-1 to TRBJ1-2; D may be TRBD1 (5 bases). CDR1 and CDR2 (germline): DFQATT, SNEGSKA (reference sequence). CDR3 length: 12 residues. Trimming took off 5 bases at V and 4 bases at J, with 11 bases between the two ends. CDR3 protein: CSAPDSPYGYTF. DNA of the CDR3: TGCAGTGCTCCCGACAGTCCCTATGGCTACACCTTC.

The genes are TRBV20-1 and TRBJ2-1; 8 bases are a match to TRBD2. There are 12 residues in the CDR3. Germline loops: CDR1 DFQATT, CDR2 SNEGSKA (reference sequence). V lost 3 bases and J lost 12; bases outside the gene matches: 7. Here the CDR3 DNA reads TGCAGTGCTAGTGCCCCCGCGGGGGGGCAGTTCTTC. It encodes CSASAPAGGQFF.

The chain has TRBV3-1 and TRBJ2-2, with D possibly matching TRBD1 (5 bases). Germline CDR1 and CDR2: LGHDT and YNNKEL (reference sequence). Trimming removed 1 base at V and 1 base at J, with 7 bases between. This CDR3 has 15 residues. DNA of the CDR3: TGTGCCAGCAGCCAAGCGACAGTGAACACCGGGGAGCTGTTTTTT. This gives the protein CASSQATVNTGELFF.

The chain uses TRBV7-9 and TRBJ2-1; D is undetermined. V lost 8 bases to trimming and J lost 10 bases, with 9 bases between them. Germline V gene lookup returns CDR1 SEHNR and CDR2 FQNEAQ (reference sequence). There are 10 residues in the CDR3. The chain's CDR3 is CASGVLEQFF. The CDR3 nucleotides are TGTGCCAGCGGGGTGTTAGAGCAGTTCTTC.

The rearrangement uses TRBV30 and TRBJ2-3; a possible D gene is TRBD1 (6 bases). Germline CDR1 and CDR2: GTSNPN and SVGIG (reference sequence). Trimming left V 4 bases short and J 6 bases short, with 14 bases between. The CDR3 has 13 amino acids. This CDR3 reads CAWKGGSSDTQYF. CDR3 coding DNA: TGTGCCTGGAAAGGGGGTAGCTCGGATACGCAGTATTTT.

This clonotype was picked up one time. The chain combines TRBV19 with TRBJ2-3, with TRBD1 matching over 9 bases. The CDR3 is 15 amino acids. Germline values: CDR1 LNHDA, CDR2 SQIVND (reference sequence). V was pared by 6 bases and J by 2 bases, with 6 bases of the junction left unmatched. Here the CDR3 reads CASRTGTGYTDTQYF. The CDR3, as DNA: TGTGCCAGTAGAACCGGGACAGGGTACACAGATACGCAGTATTTT.

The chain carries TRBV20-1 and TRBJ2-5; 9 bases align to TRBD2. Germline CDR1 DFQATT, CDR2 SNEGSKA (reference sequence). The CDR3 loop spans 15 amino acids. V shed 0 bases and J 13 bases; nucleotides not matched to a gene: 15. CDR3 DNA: TGCAGTGCTAGAGATCCTATTGGCGGGAGGGAAACTTTGTACTTC. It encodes CSARDPIGGRETLYF.

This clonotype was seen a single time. The CDR3 DNA reads as TGTGCCTGGAGTGTAGGGAAGGGGGCGATCTACGAGCAGTACTTC. Translation gives CAWSVGKGAIYEQYF. The chain recombines TRBV30 with TRBJ2-7, with 7 bases identical to TRBD1. J gave up 3 bases and V 0 bases, and 8 bases lay outside the gene matches. Germline V lookup: CDR1 GTSNPN, CDR2 SVGIG (reference sequence). There are 15 residues in the CDR3.

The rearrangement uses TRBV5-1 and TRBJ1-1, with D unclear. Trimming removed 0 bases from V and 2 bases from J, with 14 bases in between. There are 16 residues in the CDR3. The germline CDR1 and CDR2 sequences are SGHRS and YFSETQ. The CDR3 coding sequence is TGCGCCAGCAGCTTGGCCATGGGTGAGGGTAACACTGAAGCTTTCTTT. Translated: CASSLAMGEGNTEAFF.

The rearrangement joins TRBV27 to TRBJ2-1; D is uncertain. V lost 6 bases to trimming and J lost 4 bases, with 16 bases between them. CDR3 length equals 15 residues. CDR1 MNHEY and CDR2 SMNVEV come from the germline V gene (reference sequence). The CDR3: CASSPRQTLYNEQFF. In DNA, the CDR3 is TGTGCCAGCAGCCCCCGGCAGACGCTATACAATGAGCAGTTCTTC.

The CDR3 region has the DNA TGTGCCAGTAGCCACAGTGATCAGCCCCAGCATTTT. This translates into CASSHSDQPQHF. The chain carries TRBV19 and TRBJ1-5; D uncertain. CDR1 and CDR2 (germline): LNHDA, SQIVND (reference sequence). The V end was cut by 6 bases, the J end by 5 bases, with 8 bases between. This CDR3 is built from 12 residues.

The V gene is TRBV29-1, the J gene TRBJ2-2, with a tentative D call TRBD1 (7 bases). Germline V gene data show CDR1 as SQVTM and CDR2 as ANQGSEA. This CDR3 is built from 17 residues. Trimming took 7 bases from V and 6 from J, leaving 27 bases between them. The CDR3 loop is CSALAGPGRGRSGELFF. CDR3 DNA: TGCAGCGCCCTCGCGGGCCCAGGCAGGGGGAGGTCCGGGGAGCTGTTTTTT.

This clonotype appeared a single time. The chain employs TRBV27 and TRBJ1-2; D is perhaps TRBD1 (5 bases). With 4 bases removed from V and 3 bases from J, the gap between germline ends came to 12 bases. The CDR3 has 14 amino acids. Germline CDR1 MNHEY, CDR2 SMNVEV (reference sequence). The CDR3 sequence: CASSSAGTHYGYTF. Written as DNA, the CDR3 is TGTGCCAGCAGTTCGGCCGGGACTCACTATGGCTACACCTTC.

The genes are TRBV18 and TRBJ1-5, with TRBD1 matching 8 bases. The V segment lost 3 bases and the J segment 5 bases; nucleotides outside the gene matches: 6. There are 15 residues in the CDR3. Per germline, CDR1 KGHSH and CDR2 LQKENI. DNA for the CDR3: TGTGCCAGCTCACCGGACAGGGTCCCGGATCAGCCCCAGCATTTT. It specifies CASSPDRVPDQPQHF.